The T cell receptor beta chain under discussion was sequenced for a study of blood T cell repertoires in COVID-19. Study details: Samples representing acute and convalescent COVID-19 were sourced from the United States, Italy and Spain. From T cells, B-cell-depleted T cells, or PBMCs came the material, which was cDNA or gDNA.

The germline CDR1 and CDR2 sequences are ENHRY and SYGVKD. Trimming removed 4 bases from V and 2 bases from J; junction bases left unmatched: 4. This CDR3 spans 15 amino acids. This clone has more than one count but fewer than ten. Authors' methods: Amplification of reference gene primers was used by the study to estimate nucleated cell counts. Assay used: immunoSEQ multiplex PCR; TCRdb lists only in-frame clones, some missing. V, J and clone size reflect that table, while D and trimming were determined from the DNA. Among about 130,000 clones listed, around 87% were seen once. The chain links TRBV10-3 to TRBJ1-3; 8 bases are a match to TRBD1. Sequenced input: peripheral blood. The TCR comes from an older woman with acute or convalescent COVID-19. The DNA of the CDR3 is TGTGCCATCAGTGGAATACAGGGGGCTGGAAACACCATATATTTT. Protein product: CAISGIQGAGNTIYF.